Below, 15 T cell receptor beta chains from the same sample are listed, as sequenced in a study of OX40 agonist ivuxolimab in advanced cancers. Libraries were prepared through the immunoSEQ multiplex PCR assay. TCRdb took this table from immuneACCESS and kept in-frame rearrangements with V and J called. Such tables lack part of the clones; where checked against another copy, unresolved V genes explain under half of the gap, and the rest is unexplained. The table for this sample lists around 77,000 clones; over 75% of them were counted only once. Together, the top ten hold about 0.66% of the sample. Sequences were derived from CD4+ or CD8+ T cells sorted from blood, sampled in a trial of the OX40 agonist ivuxolimab. Receptors originate from an adult with an advanced solid tumor such as melanoma, head and neck, liver or kidney cancer.

V usage is TRBV18 and J usage is TRBJ2-5; TRBD2 is a possible D gene (6 bases). Judging by the DNA end, TRBJ2-7 fits better; the J call may be wrong. Germline CDR1 reads KGHSH; CDR2 reads LQKENI. CDR3 length equals 14 residues. This CDR3 is CASSPSPGRYEQYF. The CDR3 DNA is TGTGCCAGCTCACCATCCCCAGGGAGGTACGAGCAGTACTTC.

This clone was seen a few times. J is TRBJ1-2 and V is TRBV7-2; D gene uncertain. This CDR3 spans 14 amino acids. The V and J ends lost 2 bases and 4 bases respectively, with 11 bases between them. Germline V gene lookup returns CDR1 SGHTA and CDR2 FQGNSA. The CDR3 loop is CASSLSRTSYGYTF. The CDR3 nucleotides read TGTGCCAGCAGCTTATCACGCACGAGCTATGGCTACACCTTC.

V gene TRBV5-1 combines with J gene TRBJ2-7; 7 nucleotides agree with TRBD1. J gave up 0 bases and V 4 bases, and 10 bases lay outside the gene matches. The CDR3 has 16 amino acids. Germline values: CDR1 SGHRS, CDR2 YFSETQ. The DNA of the CDR3 is TGCGCCAGCAGCCCGCAAAGACAGGGCCCCTCCTACGAGCAGTACTTC. Amino acid sequence: CASSPQRQGPSYEQYF.

V and J are TRBV11-2 and TRBJ2-7; TRBD2 matches 12 bases. The J segment lost 7 bases and the V segment lost 5 bases, leaving 9 bases of the junction unmatched. Germline V gene lookup returns CDR1 SGHAT and CDR2 FQNNGV. CDR3 length equals 15 residues. The CDR3 DNA sequence: TGTGCCAGCAGCACTAGCGGGGGGTTAATTGGTGAGCAGTACTTC. Residues: CASSTSGGLIGEQYF.

This chain links TRBV18 with TRBJ1-2, with unresolved D. V lost 3 bases and J 8 bases, leaving 16 bases between the germline ends. The germline V gene has CDR1 KGHSH and CDR2 LQKENI. The CDR3 covers 14 residues. CDR3 DNA sequence: TGTGCCAGCTCACCCATGTCCGACGGGGAAGGCTACACCTTC. Translated, it gives CASSPMSDGEGYTF.

V gene TRBV29-1 combines with J gene TRBJ2-3, with TRBD2 matching over 9 bases. The CDR3 loop spans 14 amino acids. With 3 bases clipped from V and 1 base from J, the junction kept 2 bases outside the gene matches. CDR1 is SQVTM and CDR2 is ANQGSEA in the germline V gene. CDR3 loop: CSVEASGGTDTQYF. The CDR3 DNA reads TGCAGCGTTGAGGCTAGCGGGGGCACAGATACGCAGTATTTT.

The V and J genes are TRBV5-1 and TRBJ2-1; possibly TRBD1 for D (6 bases). Trimming removed 3 bases at V and 8 bases at J, with 15 bases between. The CDR3 is 14 amino acids. CDR1 is SGHRS and CDR2 is YFSETQ in the germline V gene. Written as DNA, the CDR3 is TGCGCCAGCAGCTGGCAGGGGTATGGCGATGAGCAGTTCTTC. Translating gives CASSWQGYGDEQFF.

The chain uses TRBV7-2 and TRBJ2-1, with D maybe TRBD2 (6 bases). Germline loops: CDR1 SGHTA, CDR2 FQGNSA. Trimming removed 4 bases at V and 2 bases at J, with 18 bases between. The CDR3 extends over 17 amino acids. DNA for the CDR3: TGTGCCAGCAGCTCCCCCGGCGGGGCAACCGCCTACAATGAGCAGTTCTTC. It translates to CASSSPGGATAYNEQFF.

This sequence joins TRBV7-9 and TRBJ2-2; 11 nucleotides agree with TRBD2. After removal of 6 bases from V and 3 bases from J, the junction contained 3 bases not matched to a gene. The CDR3 extends over 15 amino acids. Germline CDR1 is SEHNR and CDR2 is FQNEAQ (reference sequence). DNA of the CDR3: TGTGCCAGCAGTCCTAGCGGGGGGTACACCGGGGAGCTGTTTTTT. The encoded protein is CASSPSGGYTGELFF.

Comment on this clone: This CDR3 is also generated by other DNA sequences in the sample. V usage is TRBV7-6 and J usage is TRBJ2-1; possibly TRBD2 for D (6 bases). The CDR3 contains 14 residues. Trimming cost V 2 bases and J 5 bases, with 10 bases left between them. Germline values: CDR1 SGHVS, CDR2 FNYEAQ. The CDR3 here is CASSLSGGNNEQFF. DNA of the CDR3: TGTGCCAGCAGCTTATCCGGGGGAAACAATGAGCAGTTCTTC.

The chain links TRBV11-1 to TRBJ2-1; 10 bases agree with TRBD1. The CDR3 has 15 amino acids. The junction had 6 bases not matched to a gene; V was cut back by 5 bases and J by 5 bases. CDR1 and CDR2 from the germline V gene are SGHAT and FQDESV (reference sequence). The DNA of the CDR3 is TGTGCCAGCAGCCTGGGACAGGGGAGTCACAATGAGCAGTTCTTC. Translation gives CASSLGQGSHNEQFF.

This clone was seen a handful of times. The chain joins TRBV2 to TRBJ2-5; TRBD1 aligns across 7 bases. Germline V gene lookup returns CDR1 SNHLY and CDR2 FYNNEI. Trimming took 4 bases from V and 4 from J; bases not matched to a gene: 0. This CDR3 has 12 residues. CDR3 bases: TGTGCCAGCAGTGCAGGGGGAGAGACCCAGTACTTC. Its protein product is CASSAGGETQYF.

The J gene is TRBJ1-5, the V gene TRBV27; 10 bases map to TRBD1. Germline trimming cut 7 bases from V and 7 bases from J; bases unmatched to any gene: 7. CDR1 and CDR2 from the germline V gene are MNHEY and SMNVEV (reference sequence). This CDR3 spans 14 amino acids. Here the CDR3 reads CASMRQGARQPQHF. CDR3 sequence (DNA): TGTGCCAGCATGCGACAGGGGGCGCGGCAGCCCCAGCATTTT.

The rearrangement links TRBV4-2 to TRBJ2-3; D possibly corresponds to TRBD2 (6 bases). Trimming cost V 1 base and J 2 bases, with 16 bases left between them. CDR1 is LGHNA, CDR2 YNFKEQ, per germline. The CDR3 covers 17 residues. The CDR3 spells CASSQAQGTSLTDTQYF. In DNA, the CDR3 is TGTGCCAGCAGCCAAGCCCAAGGGACTTCACTCACAGATACGCAGTATTTT.

The chain joins TRBV6-1 to TRBJ1-2; D is possibly TRBD1 (5 bases). This CDR3 has 15 amino acids. Germline CDR1 MNHNS, CDR2 SASEGT. With 3 bases removed from V and 1 base from J, the gap between germline ends came to 12 bases. The CDR3 DNA follows: TGTGCCAGCAGTGACGCGACAGTGAGTAACTATGGCTACACCTTC. Residues: CASSDATVSNYGYTF.